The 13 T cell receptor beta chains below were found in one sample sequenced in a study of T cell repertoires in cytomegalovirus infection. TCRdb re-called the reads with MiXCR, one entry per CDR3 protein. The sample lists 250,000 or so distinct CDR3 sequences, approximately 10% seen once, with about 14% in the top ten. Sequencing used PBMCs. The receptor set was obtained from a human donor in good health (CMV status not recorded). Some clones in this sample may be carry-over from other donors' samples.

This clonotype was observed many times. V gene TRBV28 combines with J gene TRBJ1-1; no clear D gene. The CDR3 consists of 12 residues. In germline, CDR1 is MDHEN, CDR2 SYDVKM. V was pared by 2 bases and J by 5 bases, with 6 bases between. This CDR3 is CASSLSRTEAFF. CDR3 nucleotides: TGTGCCAGCAGTTTAAGCCGGACTGAAGCTTTCTTT.

Written as DNA, the CDR3 is TGCAGTGCTGGCGTTGTAGCGGGAGGTACCAATGAGCAGTTCTTC. It specifies CSAGVVAGGTNEQFF. This chain links TRBV20-1 with TRBJ2-1; TRBD2 aligns across 10 bases. The germline V gene encodes CDR1 DFQATT and CDR2 SNEGSKA (reference sequence). V lost 5 bases, J lost 6 bases, and 10 bases stayed unmatched. The CDR3 loop spans 15 amino acids.

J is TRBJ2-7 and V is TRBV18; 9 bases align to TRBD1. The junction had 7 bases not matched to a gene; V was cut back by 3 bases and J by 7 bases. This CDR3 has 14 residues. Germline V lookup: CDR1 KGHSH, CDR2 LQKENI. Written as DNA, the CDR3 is TGTGCCAGCTCACCGGAAAACAGGGGGCGAGAGCAGTACTTC. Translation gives CASSPENRGREQYF.

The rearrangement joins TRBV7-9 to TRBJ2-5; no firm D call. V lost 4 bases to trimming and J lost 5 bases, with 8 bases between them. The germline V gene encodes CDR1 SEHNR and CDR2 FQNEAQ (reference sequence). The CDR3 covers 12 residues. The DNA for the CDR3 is TGTGCCAGCAGCTCCATTAGCGAGACCCAGTACTTC. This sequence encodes CASSSISETQYF.

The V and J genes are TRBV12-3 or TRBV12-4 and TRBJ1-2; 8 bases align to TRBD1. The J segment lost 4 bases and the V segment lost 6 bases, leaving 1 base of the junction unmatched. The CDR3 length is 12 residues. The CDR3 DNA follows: TGTGCCAGCAGCACAGGGGGCTATGGCTACACCTTC. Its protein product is CASSTGGYGYTF.

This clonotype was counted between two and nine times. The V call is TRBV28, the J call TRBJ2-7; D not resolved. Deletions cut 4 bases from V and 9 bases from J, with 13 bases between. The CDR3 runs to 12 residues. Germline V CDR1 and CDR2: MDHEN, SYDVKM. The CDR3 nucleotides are TGTGCCAGCAGTTCCCTAAGAGAGCCGCAGTACTTC. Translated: CASSSLREPQYF.

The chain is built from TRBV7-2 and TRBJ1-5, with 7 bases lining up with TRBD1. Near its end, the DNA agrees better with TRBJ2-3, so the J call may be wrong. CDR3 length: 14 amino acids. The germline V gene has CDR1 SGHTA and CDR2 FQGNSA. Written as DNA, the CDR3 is TGTGCCAGCAGCTGGGACAGCACTAATCAGCCCCAGTATTTT. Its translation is CASSWDSTNQPQYF.

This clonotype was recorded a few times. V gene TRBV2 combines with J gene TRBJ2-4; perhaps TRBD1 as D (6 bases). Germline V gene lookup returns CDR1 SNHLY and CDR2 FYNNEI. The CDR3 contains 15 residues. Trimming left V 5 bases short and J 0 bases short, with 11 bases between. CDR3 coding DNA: TGTGCCAGCAGTCGTGAGGGGGTAGCCAAAAACATTCAGTACTTC. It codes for CASSREGVAKNIQYF.

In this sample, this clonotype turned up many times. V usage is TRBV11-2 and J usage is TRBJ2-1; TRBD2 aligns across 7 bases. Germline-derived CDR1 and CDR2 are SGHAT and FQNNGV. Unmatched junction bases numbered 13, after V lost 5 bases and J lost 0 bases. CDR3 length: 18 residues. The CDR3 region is CASSATLGTTRSYNEQFF. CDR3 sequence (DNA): TGTGCCAGCAGCGCAACCCTAGGGACTACTCGCTCCTACAATGAGCAGTTCTTC.

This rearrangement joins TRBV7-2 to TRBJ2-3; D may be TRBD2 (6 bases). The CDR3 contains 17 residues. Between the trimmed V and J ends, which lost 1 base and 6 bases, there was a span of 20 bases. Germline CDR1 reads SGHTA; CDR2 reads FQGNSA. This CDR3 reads CASSLVSSAPPRDTQYF. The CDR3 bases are TGTGCCAGCAGCTTAGTCTCTAGCGCGCCCCCCAGGGATACGCAGTATTTT.

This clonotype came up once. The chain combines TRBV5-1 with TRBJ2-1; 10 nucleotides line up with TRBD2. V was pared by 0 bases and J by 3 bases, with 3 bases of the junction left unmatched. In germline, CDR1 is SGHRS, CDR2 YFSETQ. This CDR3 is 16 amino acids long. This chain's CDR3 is CASSLERGGYYNEQFF. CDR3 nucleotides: TGCGCCAGCAGCTTGGAGCGGGGGGGTTACTACAATGAGCAGTTCTTC.

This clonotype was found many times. CDR3 protein: CASSTSGTGNEKLFF. The DNA for the CDR3 is TGTGCCAGCAGCACGTCCGGGACAGGGAATGAAAAACTGTTTTTT. V and J are TRBV7-9 and TRBJ1-4; TRBD1 aligns across 9 bases. The trim removed 5 bases at V and 5 bases at J, leaving 6 bases unmatched. Per germline, CDR1 SEHNR and CDR2 FQNEAQ (reference sequence). The CDR3 extends over 15 amino acids.

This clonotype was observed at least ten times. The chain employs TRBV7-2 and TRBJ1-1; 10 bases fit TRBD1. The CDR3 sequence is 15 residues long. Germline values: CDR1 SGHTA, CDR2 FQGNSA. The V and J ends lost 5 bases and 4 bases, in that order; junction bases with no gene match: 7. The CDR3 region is CASSTWTGGSTEAFF. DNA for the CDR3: TGTGCCAGCAGCACCTGGACAGGGGGATCCACTGAAGCTTTCTTT.